Below are 21 T cell receptor beta chains sequenced from a single sample in a study of T cells in Graves' hyperthyroidism and ophthalmopathy. TCR beta CDR3 regions were amplified from RNA transcripts. The HTBI primer set was used in a first-round RT-PCR of the TCR CDR3. TCRdb reprocessed the multiplex PCR reads with MiXCR, giving one entry per CDR3 protein. Of roughly 380,000 distinct CDR3 sequences in the sample, about 13% were seen once. The sequenced material came from blood. Receptors were obtained from a woman younger than 35 with Graves' hyperthyroidism.

This clonotype was detected many times. The chain links TRBV28 to TRBJ2-5, with TRBD1 matching over 9 bases. Per germline, CDR1 MDHEN and CDR2 SYDVKM. Losses at the gene ends were 5 bases for V and 5 bases for J; bases not matched to a gene: 9. CDR3 length: 15 residues. The CDR3 DNA reads as TGTGCCAGCAGTCTCTCGACAGGGGGACGTGAGACCCAGTACTTC. It specifies CASSLSTGGRETQYF.

This clonotype appeared a few times. This rearrangement joins TRBV7-9 to TRBJ2-5; 7 bases agree with TRBD1. The ends lost 1 base at V and 3 bases at J; junction bases unmatched: 2. The CDR3 has 14 amino acids. Per germline, CDR1 SEHNR and CDR2 FQNEAQ (reference sequence). The CDR3 coding sequence is TGTGCCAGCAGCTTAGGGACAGGCAAAGAGACCCAGTACTTC. The encoded protein is CASSLGTGKETQYF.

A note on this clonotype: Compared with germline, one end of the junction differs, possibly owing to a read error. This chain connects TRBV5-6 to TRBJ2-7, with D possibly TRBD2 on 5 matching bases. Per the germline V gene, CDR1 is SGHDT and CDR2 is YYEEEE. The CDR3 has 11 residues. The CDR3 here is CASRLGVEQYF. The DNA for the CDR3 is TGTGCCAGCCGCTTGGGAGTCGAGCAGTACTTC.

This clonotype was counted between two and nine times. A much larger clone lies one base from this, so it may be a read error. The V gene is TRBV20-1, the J gene TRBJ2-3, with a possible D match to TRBD1 (5 bases). CDR3 size: 13 residues. The germline V gene encodes CDR1 DFQATT and CDR2 SNEGSKA (reference sequence). This CDR3 is CSARPGGTGTQYF. The DNA of the CDR3 is TGCAGTGCTAGACCCGGCGGCACAGGTACGCAGTATTTT.

In this sample, this clonotype turned up many times. CDR3 bases: TGTGCCAGCAGTGAACAGGGGGCCGGAGAGACCCAGTACTTC. Translating gives CASSEQGAGETQYF. The chain combines TRBV6-1 with TRBJ2-5; 8 nucleotides agree with TRBD1. The germline V gene encodes CDR1 MNHNS and CDR2 SASEGT. CDR3 length equals 14 residues. The V segment lost 2 bases and the J segment 4 bases; nucleotides outside the gene matches: 3.

The sample holds many counts of this clonotype. One end of the junction fails to match germline, which may point to a read error. The CDR3: CASSQEDRVGETQYF. CDR3 DNA sequence: TGTGCCAGCAGCCAAGAAGACAGGGTAGGGGAGACCCAGTACTTC. The V call is TRBV4-1, the J call TRBJ2-5; TRBD1 matches 7 bases. Germline CDR1 MGHRA, CDR2 YSYEKL. The CDR3 has 15 amino acids.

This clonotype has ten or more counts. The junction departs from the called germline gene at one end, perhaps through a read error. This rearrangement joins TRBV3-1 to TRBJ1-6; a weak D match, TRBD1 (6 bases). The CDR3 runs 15 residues. Germline CDR1 reads LGHDT; CDR2 reads YNNKEL (reference sequence). The CDR3 bases are TGTGCCAGCGGCCAGGGGATTGGGAATAATTCACCCCTCCACTTT. This encodes CASGQGIGNNSPLHF.

This clonotype was observed at least ten times. The rearrangement joins TRBV30 to TRBJ2-7, with D possibly TRBD1 on 6 matching bases. V was trimmed by 6 bases and J by 2 bases, leaving 11 bases between them. The CDR3 is 12 residues long. Looked up from germline, CDR1 is GTSNPN and CDR2 is SVGIG (reference sequence). CDR3 residues: CACRTAPYEQYF. CDR3 DNA: TGTGCCTGCAGGACAGCCCCCTACGAGCAGTACTTC.

The sample holds many counts of this clonotype. This sequence joins TRBV28 and TRBJ1-2; 7 bases map to TRBD1. With V trimmed by 4 bases and J by 7 bases, 12 bases remained unmatched. The CDR3 is 15 amino acids. Germline V gene lookup returns CDR1 MDHEN and CDR2 SYDVKM. The chain's CDR3 is CASSSSDRVWGGYTF. In nucleotides, the CDR3 is TGTGCCAGCAGTTCATCCGACAGGGTGTGGGGTGGCTACACCTTC.

This clonotype was observed a handful of times. The V and J genes are TRBV19 and TRBJ1-1; D perhaps matches TRBD1 (5 bases). The CDR3 contains 13 residues. Germline V gives CDR1 LNHDA, CDR2 SQIVND (reference sequence). V was cut by 11 bases and J by 1 base, with 14 bases left in between. CDR3 protein: CAVRGIQNTEAFF. The CDR3 bases are TGTGCCGTCCGGGGGATTCAGAACACTGAAGCTTTCTTT.

This clonotype was recorded a few times. This chain uses TRBV20-1 with TRBJ2-3; 8 positions match TRBD2. V was clipped by 6 bases and J by 0 bases; unmatched bases: 8. Germline V gene data show CDR1 as DFQATT and CDR2 as SNEGSKA (reference sequence). This CDR3 is built from 15 residues. The CDR3 DNA reads TGCAGTGCCAGTGGACTAGCTGCTAGCACAGATACGCAGTATTTT. Translation: CSASGLAASTDTQYF.

This clonotype has just one count. Because the CDR3 is missing its conserved closing phenylalanine or tryptophan, this is likely a read error. The genes are TRBV12-3 or TRBV12-4 and TRBJ1-4; no clear D gene. The CDR3 totals 14 residues. Trimming cost V 3 bases and J 4 bases, with 9 bases left between them. CDR3 DNA sequence: TGTGCCAGCAGTTTGAGGCAGTTTAATGAAAAACTGTTTTTA. Translating it yields CASSLRQFNEKLFL.

Ten or more counts support this clonotype. The chain couples TRBV7-2 to TRBJ1-1, with D perhaps matching TRBD1 (5 bases). This CDR3 spans 15 amino acids. Germline loops: CDR1 SGHTA, CDR2 FQGNSA. V shed 2 bases and J shed 0 bases, with 10 bases lying between them. CDR3 residues: CASSLIQGMNTEAFF. In DNA, the CDR3 is TGTGCCAGCAGCTTAATTCAGGGCATGAACACTGAAGCTTTCTTT.

This clonotype was observed a handful of times. A much more abundant neighbour one base away suggests this may be a read error. The V and J genes are TRBV7-8 and TRBJ1-5, with no clear D. The germline gives CDR1 SGHVS, CDR2 FQNEAQ. The CDR3 is 16 amino acids. Here the CDR3 DNA reads TGTGCCAGCAACTTAGGTGGCGGACCACTCAATCAGCCCCAGCATTTT. This codes for CASNLGGGPLNQPQHF. Using reference TRBV7-8 and TRBJ1-5 for the parts outside the CDR3, the full variable domain is GAGVSQSPRYKVAKRGQDVALRCDPISGHVSLFWYQQALGQGPEFLTYFQNEAQLDKSGLPSDRFFAERPEGSVSTLKIQRTQQEDSAVYLCASNLGGGPLNQPQHFGDGTRLSIL.

Worth noting for this clonotype: This sequence may be a read error, since a much larger clone differs from it by one base. The chain carries TRBV10-2 and TRBJ2-5; D gene ambiguous. Trimming pared 4 bases from V and 2 bases from J, leaving 11 bases between. Germline V gives CDR1 WSHSY, CDR2 SAAADI. This CDR3 is built from 14 residues. The CDR3 loop is CASSGRPLQETQYF. CDR3 coding DNA: TGCGCCAGCAGTGGAAGACCGTTACAAGAGACCCAGTACTTC.

This clonotype occurred many times. This sequence joins TRBV11-2 and TRBJ2-7; D perhaps matches TRBD1 (5 bases). Trimming cost V 2 bases and J 12 bases, with 17 bases left between them. The CDR3 sequence is 13 residues long. In germline, CDR1 is SGHAT, CDR2 FQNNGV. CDR3 DNA: TGTGCCAGCAGCTTACAGGACACACTACGGAGGTACTTC. It yields the protein CASSLQDTLRRYF. The full variable domain, completed using reference TRBV11-2 and TRBJ2-7, is EAGVAQSPRYKIIEKRQSVAFWCNPISGHATLYWYQQILGQGPKLLIQFQNNGVVDDSQLPKDRFSAERLKGVDSTLKIQPAKLEDSAVYLCASSLQDTLRRYFGPGTRLTVT.

The chain carries TRBV7-3 and TRBJ1-2; 7 nucleotides line up with TRBD1. V lost 8 bases to trimming and J lost 3 bases; unmatched junction nucleotides: 3. CDR1 is SGHTA and CDR2 is FQGTGA in the germline V gene. This CDR3 region has 12 residues. DNA of the CDR3: TGTGCCAGCTACACAGGGGACTATGGCTACACCTTC. Protein product: CASYTGDYGYTF. The full variable domain, its missing parts supplied by reference TRBV7-3 and TRBJ1-2, is GAGVSQTPSNKVTEKGKYVELRCDPISGHTALYWYRQSLGQGPEFLIYFQGTGAADDSGLPNDRFFAVRPEGSVSTLKIQRTERGDSAVYLCASYTGDYGYTFGSGTRLTVV.

This clonotype was seen repeatedly, ten times or more. The rearrangement joins TRBV7-3 to TRBJ2-1; unclear D gene. The V gene lost 0 bases and the J gene lost 5 bases, with 5 bases spanning the gap. This CDR3 spans 13 amino acids. Germline V lookup: CDR1 SGHTA, CDR2 FQGTGA. The CDR3 loop is CASSLTAHNEQFF. DNA for the CDR3: TGTGCCAGCAGCTTAACGGCCCACAATGAGCAGTTCTTC. The entire variable domain, with the rest obtained from reference TRBV7-3 and TRBJ2-1, is as follows: GAGVSQTPSNKVTEKGKYVELRCDPISGHTALYWYRQSLGQGPEFLIYFQGTGAADDSGLPNDRFFAVRPEGSVSTLKIQRTERGDSAVYLCASSLTAHNEQFFGPGTRLTVL.

This clonotype came up many times. The chain recombines TRBV3-1 with TRBJ1-4, with D uncertain. V was trimmed by 5 bases and J by 5 bases, leaving 15 bases between them. This CDR3 comprises 15 residues. CDR1 LGHDT and CDR2 YNNKEL come from the germline V gene (reference sequence). CDR3: CASSETGSTNEKLFF. The DNA of the CDR3 is TGTGCCAGCAGCGAAACCGGGTCTACGAATGAAAAACTGTTTTTT.

This clonotype has just a few counts. This chain joins TRBV28 and TRBJ2-1; D may be TRBD1 (6 bases). Germline V CDR1 and CDR2: MDHEN, SYDVKM. V lost 3 bases and J lost 8, with 14 bases in between. This CDR3 has 14 residues. DNA for the CDR3: TGTGCCAGCAGTTTTTTAAGGGGGTATTATGAGCAGTTCTTC. As protein: CASSFLRGYYEQFF.

This clonotype occurred a few times. CDR3 protein: CASSAYRGVGYGYTF. For the CDR3, the DNA is TGTGCCAGCAGTGCATACAGGGGGGTTGGGTATGGCTACACCTTC. The chain carries TRBV6-1 and TRBJ1-2; 8 bases fit TRBD1. Germline trimming cut 4 bases from V and 5 bases from J; bases unmatched to any gene: 9. Germline-derived CDR1 and CDR2 are MNHNS and SASEGT. This CDR3 is 15 amino acids long.